This TCR beta chain was profiled in a study of cytomegalovirus exposure and HLA in healthy donors. PCR used 60 Vbeta primers and 13 Jbeta primers. Authors' analysis steps: The authors later counted 65 million to 80 million unique TCR beta chains, 9 million to 14 million of them shared. Clones were read by immunoSEQ multiplex PCR, and TCRdb kept only the in-frame ones, dropping some. The DNA was the basis for D and trimming; V, J and clone size are from that table. The table shows about 160,000 clones, with roughly 89% occurring only once. Germline-derived CDR1 and CDR2 are SNHLY and FYNNEI. There are 10 residues in the CDR3. Trimming pared 8 bases from V and 11 bases from J, leaving 12 bases between.

The sequenced sample was PBMCs. The chain employs TRBV2 and TRBJ1-2; unclear D gene. The TCR sequence derives from a woman in her 30s in good health and CMV-seronegative. This CDR3 is CASYKRGYTF. As DNA, the CDR3 is TGTGCCAGCTACAAAAGAGGTTACACCTTC.